The sequence of this T cell receptor beta chain was determined in a study of blood T cell repertoires in COVID-19. Looking at the study overall: Acute and convalescent COVID-19 specimens originated in the United States, Italy and Spain. Nucleic acid was either cDNA or gDNA, and it came from T cells, B-cell-depleted T cells, or PBMCs.

The method was immunoSEQ multiplex PCR; TCRdb's version includes in-frame clones alone and lacks a portion of them. The sample yields roughly 230,000 clones, roughly 89% seen once. In Seattle, patients joined the study during active infection and were tracked longitudinally. CDR3 length: 15 residues. V shed 5 bases and J shed 0 bases, with 10 bases lying between them. Germline loops: CDR1 MNHEY, CDR2 SMNVEV (reference sequence). The TCR originated in a woman aged 60 to 75 with COVID-19, enrolled during active disease. The rearrangement uses TRBV27 and TRBJ2-2; no reliable D call. The sequenced sample consisted of peripheral blood. CDR3 loop: CASSVLRANTGELFF. CDR3 nucleotides: TGTGCCAGCAGTGTCCTACGCGCGAACACCGGGGAGCTGTTTTTT.